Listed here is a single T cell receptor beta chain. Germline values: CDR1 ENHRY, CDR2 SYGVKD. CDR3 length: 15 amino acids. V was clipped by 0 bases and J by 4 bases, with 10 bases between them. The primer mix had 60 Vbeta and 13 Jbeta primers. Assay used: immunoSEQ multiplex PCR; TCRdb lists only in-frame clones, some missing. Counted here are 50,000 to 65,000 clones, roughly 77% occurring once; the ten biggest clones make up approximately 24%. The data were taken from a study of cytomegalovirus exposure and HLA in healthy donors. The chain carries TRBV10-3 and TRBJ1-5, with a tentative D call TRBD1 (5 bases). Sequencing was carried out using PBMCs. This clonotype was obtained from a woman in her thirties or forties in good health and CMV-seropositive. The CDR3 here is CAISESGGRNQPQHF. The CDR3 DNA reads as TGTGCCATCAGTGAGTCCGGGGGACGGAATCAGCCCCAGCATTTT.